This T cell receptor (beta chain) is from a study of T cells in Graves' hyperthyroidism and ophthalmopathy. Study context: Blood was drawn when the patient was first diagnosed and still untreated.

The V end lost 7 bases, the J end lost 7 bases, and 14 bases lay between the germline ends. CDR1 is MNHNS, CDR2 SASEGT, per germline. This CDR3 spans 12 amino acids. This clonotype was found many times. Its antigen is unknown. Study-level points and caveats: In blood, most of the thyroid clonotypes expanded above 0.001 were also present.

Clinical symptoms, serum thyroxine, TRAb, thyroid ultrasound and orbital computed tomography informed diagnoses. Amplified TCR beta CDR3 regions came from RNA transcripts. First-round RT-PCR targeting the TCR CDR3 was performed with the HTBI primer set. Using its own MiXCR run on the multiplex PCR reads, TCRdb lists one record per CDR3 protein. Here the sample spans 560,000 or so distinct CDR3 sequences, approximately 20% being singletons. The sample consisted of blood. The source of this sequence is a middle-aged man with Graves' ophthalmopathy. This chain uses TRBV6-1 with TRBJ2-7; TRBD2 might be the D (6 bases). The CDR3 loop is CASKLGAGEQYF. Written as DNA, the CDR3 is TGTGCCAGCAAACTCGGGGCGGGGGAGCAGTACTTC.